Shown below are 19 T cell receptor beta chains from a single sample sequenced in a study of blood T cell repertoires in COVID-19. Libraries were prepared by immunoSEQ multiplex PCR; TCRdb keeps only in-frame clonotypes and omits some of them. The sample gives some 220,000 clones, 70% to 90% of which show up once; 9.5% to 15% is in the top ten. Sequencing used peripheral blood. The receptors come from a human donor in a cohort sampled during active COVID-19.

The J gene is TRBJ1-2, the V gene TRBV24-1; 7 nucleotides align to TRBD1. Germline loops: CDR1 KGHDR, CDR2 SFDVKD. J gave up 10 bases and V 11 bases, and 9 bases lay outside the gene matches. CDR3 size: 11 residues. The CDR3 is CAIGTEKDYTF. In nucleotides, the CDR3 is TGTGCCATAGGGACAGAAAAGGACTACACCTTC.

This clone was seen only once. This chain's CDR3 is CASSPGLAGVNTQYF. The CDR3, as DNA: TGTGCCAGCAGCCCGGGACTAGCGGGAGTAAATACGCAGTATTTT. The chain employs TRBV6-4 and TRBJ2-3; 14 bases align to TRBD2. There are 15 residues in the CDR3. V lost 6 bases and J lost 7; bases outside the gene matches: 6. Germline-derived CDR1 and CDR2 are MRHNA and SNTAGT.

This clone is classed as medium-sized. V gene TRBV2 combines with J gene TRBJ1-2; 9 positions agree with TRBD1. J lost 4 bases, V lost 6 bases, and 6 bases had no gene match. The CDR3 runs 14 residues. The germline V gene has CDR1 SNHLY and CDR2 FYNNEI. The CDR3 DNA reads TGTGCCAGCAGGGATCCGGGACAGGGCTATGGCTACACCTTC. The encoded protein is CASRDPGQGYGYTF. The entire variable domain, with the rest obtained from reference TRBV2 and TRBJ1-2, is as follows: EPEVTQTPSHQVTQMGQEVILRCVPISNHLYFYWYRQILGQKVEFLVSFYNNEISEKSEIFDDQFSVERPDGSNFTLKIRSTKLEDSAMYFCASRDPGQGYGYTFGSGTRLTVV.

This clone showed up just a few times. This sequence joins TRBV19 and TRBJ1-6; the D is unclear. The CDR3 has 15 residues. V lost 6 bases and J 3 bases, leaving 12 bases between the germline ends. Germline V CDR1 and CDR2: LNHDA, SQIVND (reference sequence). CDR3 in amino acids: CASRHRLIYNSPLHF. In DNA form, the CDR3 reads TGTGCCAGTAGGCACCGACTGATCTATAATTCACCCCTCCACTTT.

The V call is TRBV6-6, the J call TRBJ1-1; TRBD1 agrees at 10 bases. V was pared by 7 bases and J by 0 bases, with 5 bases of the junction left unmatched. The V gene's germline CDR1 is MNHNY and CDR2 SVGAGI (reference sequence). The CDR3 spans 15 residues. CDR3 nucleotides: TGTGCCAGCATCCGGACAGGGGGGATGAACACTGAAGCTTTCTTT. Translated: CASIRTGGMNTEAFF.

The chain has TRBV5-6 and TRBJ1-4, with a tentative D call TRBD1 (6 bases). From germline, CDR1 is SGHDT and CDR2 YYEEEE. V lost 2 bases to trimming and J lost 7 bases, with 15 bases between them. This CDR3 is 15 amino acids long. As DNA, the CDR3 is TGTGCCAGCAGCTTATTACAGGGATGGGGTGAAAAACTGTTTTTT. Translation gives CASSLLQGWGEKLFF.

This clone was counted many times. The chain uses TRBV11-2 and TRBJ2-6, with unresolved D. Trimming removed 7 bases at V and 1 base at J, with 5 bases between. Germline V CDR1 and CDR2: SGHAT, FQNNGV. This CDR3 spans 13 amino acids. The CDR3 nucleotides are TGTGCCAGCACTCTTTCTGGGGCCAACGTCCTGACTTTC. Translation: CASTLSGANVLTF.

This chain uses TRBV28 with TRBJ2-3; 8 bases line up with TRBD2. V shed 4 bases and J 4 bases; nucleotides not matched to a gene: 10. The CDR3 totals 16 residues. The germline gives CDR1 MDHEN, CDR2 SYDVKM. The chain's CDR3 is CASSSPSSGGADTQYF. The CDR3 nucleotides read TGTGCCAGCAGTTCCCCCTCCAGCGGGGGCGCAGATACGCAGTATTTT. Complete variable domain (other parts from reference TRBV28 and TRBJ2-3): DVKVTQSSRYLVKRTGEKVFLECVQDMDHENMFWYRQDPGLGLRLIYFSYDVKMKEKGDIPEGYSVSREKKERFSLILESASTNQTSMYLCASSSPSSGGADTQYFGPGTRLTVL.

The chain combines TRBV28 with TRBJ1-3, with a tentative D call TRBD1 (6 bases). The CDR3 has 15 residues. The V end was cut by 2 bases, the J end by 3 bases, with 11 bases between. Germline V gene lookup returns CDR1 MDHEN and CDR2 SYDVKM. Here the CDR3 reads CASSLGGAGGNTIYF. The CDR3 DNA sequence: TGTGCCAGCAGTTTAGGGGGGGCTGGTGGAAACACCATATATTTT.

The chain is built from TRBV5-6 and TRBJ1-5; D unclear. V dropped 4 bases and J dropped 2 bases, with 7 bases sitting between them. The CDR3 is 13 residues long. Germline V CDR1 and CDR2: SGHDT, YYEEEE. CDR3 in amino acids: CASSRVGNQPQHF. CDR3 nucleotide sequence: TGTGCCAGCAGCCGGGTAGGCAATCAGCCCCAGCATTTT.

This clone appeared a single time. The chain uses TRBV5-6 and TRBJ1-2; 7 nucleotides match TRBD1. Trimming removed 4 bases from V and 4 bases from J; junction bases left unmatched: 10. CDR3 length: 15 residues. CDR1 and CDR2 from the germline V gene are SGHDT and YYEEEE. CDR3: CASSQGQRTFYGYTF. DNA of the CDR3: TGTGCCAGCAGCCAGGGACAGAGAACCTTCTATGGCTACACCTTC. Variable domain in full (rest from reference TRBV5-6 and TRBJ1-2): DAGVTQSPTHLIKTRGQQVTLRCSPKSGHDTVSWYQQALGQGPQFIFQYYEEEERQRGNFPDRFSGHQFPNYSSELNVNALLLGDSALYLCASSQGQRTFYGYTFGSGTRLTVV.

J is TRBJ1-4 and V is TRBV4-2; the D gene is possibly TRBD1 (6 bases). Per germline, CDR1 LGHNA and CDR2 YNFKEQ. The CDR3 sequence is 14 residues long. The ends were cut back, 0 bases at V and 7 bases at J, with 9 bases in the middle. The CDR3 DNA sequence: TGTGCCAGCAGCCAAGACCAGGGGTCTGAAAAACTGTTTTTT. Its protein product is CASSQDQGSEKLFF.

The rearrangement links TRBV7-2 to TRBJ2-5, with a weak D call TRBD2 (5 bases). The germline gives CDR1 SGHTA, CDR2 FQGNSA. The V end was cut by 6 bases, the J end by 1 base, with 15 bases between. CDR3 length equals 15 residues. CDR3 residues: CASRSVRAVQETQYF. DNA for the CDR3: TGTGCCAGCAGATCGGTTAGAGCGGTCCAAGAGACCCAGTACTTC.

This chain links TRBV4-1 with TRBJ2-2, with 9 positions matching TRBD1. After removal of 3 bases from V and 2 bases from J, the junction contained 4 bases not matched to a gene. The germline V gene has CDR1 MGHRA and CDR2 YSYEKL. This CDR3 spans 16 amino acids. The DNA for the CDR3 is TGCGCCAGCAGCCACGGACAGGGGACCAACACCGGGGAGCTGTTTTTT. Encoded protein: CASSHGQGTNTGELFF.

The gene calls are TRBV24-1 and TRBJ2-7; 11 bases match TRBD2. The V gene end was trimmed by 3 bases and the J gene end by 5 bases; junction bases not matched to a gene: 8. This CDR3 region has 16 residues. Germline V lookup: CDR1 KGHDR, CDR2 SFDVKD. In nucleotides, the CDR3 is TGTGCCACCAGTGATCCAGGGACTAGCGGAGCCAACGAGCAGTACTTC. As protein: CATSDPGTSGANEQYF.

The rearrangement uses TRBV5-1 and TRBJ1-3, with a weak D call TRBD1 (6 bases). CDR1 SGHRS and CDR2 YFSETQ come from the germline V gene. The length of the CDR3 is 16 residues. The germline V and J ends were trimmed by 4 bases and 0 bases, with 14 bases remaining between them. The CDR3 bases are TGCGCCAGCAGCCCCGGACAGACCGTCTCTGGAAACACCATATATTTT. Amino acid sequence: CASSPGQTVSGNTIYF.

This clone occurred once. The chain recombines TRBV6-9 with TRBJ1-1, with 9 positions matching TRBD1. J gave up 6 bases and V 4 bases, and 6 bases lay outside the gene matches. Germline lookup yields CDR1 MNHGY and CDR2 SVAAGI. This CDR3 region has 14 residues. This CDR3 is CASSLGQGSPEAFF. The CDR3 DNA reads TGTGCCAGCAGTTTAGGACAGGGGTCCCCTGAAGCTTTCTTT.

The rearrangement uses TRBV11-2 and TRBJ2-5, with 8 positions matching TRBD1. The CDR3 runs 15 residues. The junction had 9 bases not matched to a gene; V was cut back by 6 bases and J by 3 bases. Germline CDR1 reads SGHAT; CDR2 reads FQNNGV. The CDR3 coding sequence is TGTGCCAGCAGTACAGGGGGTGAGTTAGAAGAGACCCAGTACTTC. Translation: CASSTGGELEETQYF.

This clone has only a few counts. The chain links TRBV27 to TRBJ1-6; D call uncertain. Germline V gene lookup returns CDR1 MNHEY and CDR2 SMNVEV (reference sequence). The CDR3 length is 14 residues. The V and J ends lost 7 bases and 5 bases respectively, with 12 bases between them. For the CDR3, the DNA is TGTGCCAGCACCCCTATGTCCCATAATTCACCCCTCCACTTT. It codes for CASTPMSHNSPLHF.